These T cell receptor beta chains were read from a single sample in a study of blood T cell repertoires in COVID-19. Only in-frame clones appear in the TCRdb table, and some are missing; sequencing was by immunoSEQ multiplex PCR. The data hold around 250,000 clones, with around 87% observed a single time. Sequencing was performed on peripheral blood. These receptors were collected from a woman in her 70s with active or convalescent COVID-19. CDR3s include the opening cysteine and the closing phenylalanine or tryptophan. Each record gives: CDR3 length, J gene, clone size, V gene, D gene, CDR3 protein, CDR3 DNA. A D gene is named only where the DNA matches it firmly. Only some rows state a clone size, as once, few, many or a class for expanded clones.

CDR3 length: 15; J gene: TRBJ1-6; clone size: -; V gene: TRBV5-1; D gene: TRBD1; CDR3 protein: CASSLSTGGNSPLHF; CDR3 DNA: TGCGCCAGCAGCTTATCGACAGGGGGGAATTCACCCCTCCACTTT
CDR3 length: 14; J gene: TRBJ1-6; clone size: -; V gene: TRBV6-2/TRBV6-3; D gene: -; CDR3 protein: CASSYGTDYSPLHF; CDR3 DNA: TGTGCCAGCAGTTACGGGACTGATTATTCACCCCTCCACTTT
CDR3 length: 14; J gene: TRBJ1-3; clone size: -; V gene: TRBV6-5; D gene: -; CDR3 protein: CASRRGGSGNTIYF; CDR3 DNA: TGTGCCAGCAGGCGGGGGGGCTCTGGAAACACCATATATTTT
CDR3 length: 12; J gene: TRBJ2-7; clone size: once; V gene: TRBV12-3/TRBV12-4; D gene: TRBD1; CDR3 protein: CASSWTGGEQYF; CDR3 DNA: TGTGCCAGCAGTTGGACAGGGGGCGAGCAGTACTTC
CDR3 length: 15; J gene: TRBJ2-1; clone size: -; V gene: TRBV28; D gene: TRBD2; CDR3 protein: CASKLAGDLYNEQFF; CDR3 DNA: TGTGCCAGCAAGCTAGCGGGGGACCTTTACAATGAGCAGTTCTTC
CDR3 length: 13; J gene: TRBJ1-4; clone size: -; V gene: TRBV10-2; D gene: TRBD1; CDR3 protein: CASSRQGYEKLFF; CDR3 DNA: TGCGCCAGCAGTAGACAGGGTTACGAAAAACTGTTTTTT
CDR3 length: 15; J gene: TRBJ1-1; clone size: few; V gene: TRBV9; D gene: -; CDR3 protein: CASSVPVGGGSEAFF; CDR3 DNA: TGTGCCAGCAGCGTACCTGTCGGAGGTGGCTCTGAAGCTTTCTTT
CDR3 length: 14; J gene: TRBJ1-2; clone size: -; V gene: TRBV6-5; D gene: -; CDR3 protein: CASSYHGPNYGYTF; CDR3 DNA: TGTGCCAGCAGTTACCATGGGCCTAACTATGGCTACACCTTC
CDR3 length: 14; J gene: TRBJ1-1; clone size: -; V gene: TRBV4-3; D gene: TRBD1; CDR3 protein: CASSHTTGMGEAFF; CDR3 DNA: TGCGCCAGCAGCCACACGACAGGGATGGGTGAAGCTTTCTTT
CDR3 length: 15; J gene: TRBJ1-1; clone size: -; V gene: TRBV18; D gene: -; CDR3 protein: CASSPGQGTGREAFF; CDR3 DNA: TGTGCCAGCTCACCCGGGCAGGGGACGGGCAGAGAGGCTTTCTTT
CDR3 length: 12; J gene: TRBJ1-2; clone size: -; V gene: TRBV5-4; D gene: -; CDR3 protein: CASSQNDYGYTF; CDR3 DNA: TGTGCCAGCAGCCAGAACGACTATGGCTACACCTTC
CDR3 length: 17; J gene: TRBJ2-3; clone size: -; V gene: TRBV7-9; D gene: -; CDR3 protein: CASSSPAGMEGADTQYF; CDR3 DNA: TGTGCCAGCAGCTCCCCGGCCGGGATGGAGGGAGCAGATACGCAGTATTTT
CDR3 length: 14; J gene: TRBJ1-1; clone size: -; V gene: TRBV5-1; D gene: TRBD1; CDR3 protein: CASSALGQGTEAFF; CDR3 DNA: TGCGCCAGCAGCGCACTGGGACAGGGAACTGAAGCTTTCTTT
CDR3 length: 13; J gene: TRBJ2-7; clone size: -; V gene: TRBV6-6; D gene: -; CDR3 protein: CASSSTVSYEQYF; CDR3 DNA: TGTGCCAGCAGTTCGACAGTGAGTTACGAGCAGTACTTC
CDR3 length: 13; J gene: TRBJ1-6; clone size: -; V gene: TRBV19; D gene: -; CDR3 protein: CASSMYGNSPLHF; CDR3 DNA: TGTGCCAGTAGTATGTACGGTAATTCACCCCTCCACTTT
CDR3 length: 11; J gene: TRBJ1-2; clone size: -; V gene: TRBV3-1/TRBV3-2; D gene: -; CDR3 protein: CATSSAYGYTF; CDR3 DNA: TGTGCCACTTCCTCCGCGTATGGCTACACCTTC
CDR3 length: 15; J gene: TRBJ1-4; clone size: once; V gene: TRBV6-2/TRBV6-3; D gene: TRBD1; CDR3 protein: CASSYSGTVVEKLFF; CDR3 DNA: TGTGCCAGCAGTTACTCGGGGACAGTCGTCGAAAAACTGTTTTTT
CDR3 length: 14; J gene: TRBJ1-1; clone size: -; V gene: TRBV5-1; D gene: -; CDR3 protein: CASSLEGGNTEAFF; CDR3 DNA: TGCGCCAGCAGCTTGGAGGGAGGGAACACTGAAGCTTTCTTT
CDR3 length: 16; J gene: TRBJ1-3; clone size: -; V gene: TRBV18; D gene: TRBD1; CDR3 protein: CASSPAGQGPRNTIYF; CDR3 DNA: TGTGCCAGCTCACCGGCGGGACAGGGTCCCCGGAACACCATATATTTT
CDR3 length: 15; J gene: TRBJ2-7; clone size: -; V gene: TRBV7-2; D gene: -; CDR3 protein: CASSLVRRSSYEQYF; CDR3 DNA: TGTGCCAGCAGCTTAGTGCGCAGGTCGTCCTACGAGCAGTACTTC
CDR3 length: 15; J gene: TRBJ2-5; clone size: -; V gene: TRBV7-9; D gene: TRBD1; CDR3 protein: CASSLGQGNQETQYF; CDR3 DNA: TGTGCCAGCAGCTTAGGACAGGGGAACCAAGAGACCCAGTACTTC
CDR3 length: 16; J gene: TRBJ1-6; clone size: -; V gene: TRBV20-1; D gene: -; CDR3 protein: CSASLEARSYNSPLHF; CDR3 DNA: TGCAGTGCTAGTTTAGAGGCTCGCTCCTATAATTCACCCCTCCACTTT
CDR3 length: 10; J gene: TRBJ1-1; clone size: -; V gene: TRBV6-5; D gene: -; CDR3 protein: CASNRVEAFF; CDR3 DNA: TGTGCCAGCAACAGGGTTGAAGCTTTCTTT
CDR3 length: 14; J gene: TRBJ1-3; clone size: -; V gene: TRBV6-2/TRBV6-3; D gene: -; CDR3 protein: CASSYSYAGATIYF; CDR3 DNA: TGTGCCAGCAGTTACTCGTATGCCGGAGCCACCATATATTTT
CDR3 length: 14; J gene: TRBJ1-4; clone size: -; V gene: TRBV6-1; D gene: TRBD1; CDR3 protein: CASSEVDRVGKLFF; CDR3 DNA: TGTGCCAGCAGTGAAGTGGACAGGGTTGGGAAACTGTTTTTT
CDR3 length: 15; J gene: TRBJ1-5; clone size: -; V gene: TRBV19; D gene: -; CDR3 protein: CASSTSGHINQPQHF; CDR3 DNA: TGTGCCAGTAGTACCTCAGGACATATCAATCAGCCCCAGCATTTT
CDR3 length: 15; J gene: TRBJ1-5; clone size: -; V gene: TRBV11-2; D gene: -; CDR3 protein: CASSLDPRGNQPQHF; CDR3 DNA: TGTGCCAGCAGCTTAGACCCCAGGGGCAATCAGCCCCAGCATTTT
CDR3 length: 14; J gene: TRBJ1-2; clone size: -; V gene: TRBV20-1; D gene: TRBD1; CDR3 protein: CSASGDGQGYGYTF; CDR3 DNA: TGCAGTGCTAGTGGGGACGGACAGGGGTATGGCTACACCTTC
CDR3 length: 14; J gene: TRBJ2-5; clone size: -; V gene: TRBV11-1; D gene: -; CDR3 protein: CASSPRARAKTQYF; CDR3 DNA: TGTGCCAGCAGCCCCCGAGCTCGCGCGAAGACCCAGTACTTC
CDR3 length: 15; J gene: TRBJ1-4; clone size: -; V gene: TRBV5-1; D gene: TRBD1; CDR3 protein: CASSADRATNEKLFF; CDR3 DNA: TGCGCCAGCAGCGCGGACAGGGCAACTAATGAAAAACTGTTTTTT
CDR3 length: 13; J gene: TRBJ1-1; clone size: -; V gene: TRBV6-6; D gene: -; CDR3 protein: CASTGGGLGEAFF; CDR3 DNA: TGTGCCTCTACTGGTGGGGGGTTAGGTGAAGCTTTCTTT
CDR3 length: 14; J gene: TRBJ1-4; clone size: -; V gene: TRBV6-5; D gene: TRBD1; CDR3 protein: CASSPRQGNEKLFF; CDR3 DNA: TGTGCCAGCAGCCCAAGACAGGGTAATGAAAAACTGTTTTTT
CDR3 length: 15; J gene: TRBJ1-2; clone size: -; V gene: TRBV5-1; D gene: TRBD1; CDR3 protein: CASSFTFRGPYGYTF; CDR3 DNA: TGCGCCAGCAGCTTCACCTTCAGGGGGCCCTATGGCTACACCTTC
CDR3 length: 17; J gene: TRBJ1-1; clone size: -; V gene: TRBV6-2/TRBV6-3; D gene: -; CDR3 protein: CASSSPRDSSPRAEAFF; CDR3 DNA: TGTGCCAGCAGTTCCCCCCGGGACTCCTCACCTCGGGCTGAAGCTTTCTTT
CDR3 length: 16; J gene: TRBJ1-4; clone size: -; V gene: TRBV7-2; D gene: TRBD1; CDR3 protein: CASSLEKRQGYEKLFF; CDR3 DNA: TGTGCCAGCAGCTTAGAGAAGAGACAGGGGTATGAAAAACTGTTTTTT
CDR3 length: 14; J gene: TRBJ1-1; clone size: -; V gene: TRBV18; D gene: -; CDR3 protein: CASSRPGVGTEAFF; CDR3 DNA: TGTGCCAGCTCCCGACCAGGGGTGGGCACTGAAGCTTTCTTT
CDR3 length: 14; J gene: TRBJ2-2; clone size: -; V gene: TRBV11-3; D gene: -; CDR3 protein: CASSPQGQTGELFF; CDR3 DNA: TGTGCCAGCAGCCCGCAGGGGCAGACCGGGGAGCTGTTTTTT
CDR3 length: 15; J gene: TRBJ1-2; clone size: -; V gene: TRBV6-2/TRBV6-3; D gene: TRBD1; CDR3 protein: CASSYIGQGVYGYTF; CDR3 DNA: TGTGCCAGCAGTTATATTGGACAGGGAGTTTATGGCTACACCTTC
CDR3 length: 13; J gene: TRBJ2-7; clone size: -; V gene: TRBV6-5; D gene: TRBD1; CDR3 protein: CASSNGDRGEQYF; CDR3 DNA: TGTGCCAGCAGCAACGGCGACAGGGGGGAGCAGTACTTC
CDR3 length: 16; J gene: TRBJ1-1; clone size: once; V gene: TRBV7-3; D gene: -; CDR3 protein: CASATRRGYSNTEAFF; CDR3 DNA: TGTGCCAGCGCCACAAGAAGGGGGTACTCAAACACTGAAGCTTTCTTT
CDR3 length: 15; J gene: TRBJ2-7; clone size: few; V gene: TRBV7-2; D gene: -; CDR3 protein: CASSLSGAGAGEQYF; CDR3 DNA: TGTGCCAGCAGCTTGTCAGGCGCGGGGGCGGGTGAGCAGTACTTC
CDR3 length: 13; J gene: TRBJ2-1; clone size: -; V gene: TRBV5-1; D gene: -; CDR3 protein: CASSPVVGNEQFF; CDR3 DNA: TGCGCCAGCAGCCCGGTGGTTGGCAATGAGCAGTTCTTC